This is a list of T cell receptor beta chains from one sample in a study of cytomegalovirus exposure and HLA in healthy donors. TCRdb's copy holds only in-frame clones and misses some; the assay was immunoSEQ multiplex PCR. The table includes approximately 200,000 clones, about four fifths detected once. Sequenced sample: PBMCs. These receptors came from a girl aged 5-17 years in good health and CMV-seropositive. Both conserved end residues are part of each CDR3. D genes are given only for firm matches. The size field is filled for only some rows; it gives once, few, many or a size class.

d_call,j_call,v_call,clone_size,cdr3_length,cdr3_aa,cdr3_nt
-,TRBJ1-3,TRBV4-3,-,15,CASSQAHTSGNTIYF,TGCGCCAGCAGCCAGGCACACACCTCTGGAAACACCATATATTTT
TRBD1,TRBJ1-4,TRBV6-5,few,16,CASSYSLGQGGEKLFF,TGTGCCAGCAGTTACTCGCTAGGACAGGGGGGGGAAAAACTGTTTTTT
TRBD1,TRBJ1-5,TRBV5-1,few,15,CASSPGQTGAEPQHF,TGCGCCAGCAGTCCGGGACAGACGGGGGCCGAGCCCCAGCATTTT
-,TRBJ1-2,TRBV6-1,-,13,CASSEQDNYGYTF,TGTGCCAGCAGTGAACAGGATAACTATGGCTACACCTTC
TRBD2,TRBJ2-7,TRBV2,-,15,CASSEESSGLVEQYF,TGTGCCAGCAGTGAAGAGTCTAGCGGGCTCGTGGAGCAGTACTTC
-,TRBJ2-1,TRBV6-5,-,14,CASSYLRDYNEQFF,TGTGCCAGCAGTTACCTCAGGGATTACAATGAGCAGTTCTTC
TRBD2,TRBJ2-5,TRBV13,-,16,CASSGLAGGGVETQYF,TGTGCCAGCAGCGGCCTAGCGGGGGGAGGGGTCGAGACCCAGTACTTC
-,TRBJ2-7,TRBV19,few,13,CASSIALGALQYF,TGTGCCAGTAGTATAGCCCTGGGGGCCCTGCAGTACTTC
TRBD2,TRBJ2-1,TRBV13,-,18,CASSLVRGGPSSYNEQFF,TGTGCCAGCAGCTTAGTGCGGGGGGGCCCGAGCTCCTACAATGAGCAGTTCTTC
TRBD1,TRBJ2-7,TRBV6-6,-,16,CASSYSITGVENEQYF,TGTGCCAGCAGTTACTCGATTACAGGGGTAGAAAACGAGCAGTACTTC
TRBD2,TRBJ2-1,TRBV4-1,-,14,CASSQEGSGGVQFF,TGCGCCAGCAGCCAAGAGGGGTCGGGGGGGGTGCAGTTCTTC
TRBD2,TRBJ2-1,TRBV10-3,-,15,CAISDLSSGRNEQFF,TGTGCCATCAGTGACCTTTCTAGCGGGAGAAATGAGCAGTTCTTC
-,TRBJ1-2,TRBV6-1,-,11,CASSADILATF,TGTGCCAGCAGTGCCGACATTCTCGCGACCTTC
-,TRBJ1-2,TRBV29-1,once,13,CSVRLDWGYGYTF,TGCAGCGTTCGATTGGACTGGGGCTATGGCTACACCTTC
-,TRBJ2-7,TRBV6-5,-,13,CASSSQRGYEQYF,TGTGCCAGCAGCTCCCAAAGGGGGTACGAGCAGTACTTC
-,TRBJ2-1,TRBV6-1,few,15,CASSEGAGTYNEQFF,TGTGCCAGCAGTGAAGGGGCGGGGACCTACAATGAGCAGTTCTTC
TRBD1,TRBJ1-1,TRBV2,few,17,CASSEPRTGNMNTEAFF,TGTGCCAGCAGTGAACCGAGGACAGGAAATATGAACACTGAAGCTTTCTTT
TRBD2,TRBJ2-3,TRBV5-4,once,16,CASSLGLAGGTDTQYF,TGTGCCAGCAGCCTGGGACTAGCGGGGGGCACAGATACGCAGTATTTT
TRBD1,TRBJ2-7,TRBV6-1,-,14,CASSEAGQYYEQYF,TGTGCCAGCAGTGAAGCGGGACAGTACTACGAGCAGTACTTC
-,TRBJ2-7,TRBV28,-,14,CASSPGTGYYEQYF,TGTGCCAGCAGTCCCGGTACAGGGTACTACGAGCAGTACTTC
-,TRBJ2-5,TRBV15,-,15,CATSRDKAEPETQYF,TGTGCCACCAGCAGAGATAAAGCTGAGCCGGAGACCCAGTACTTC
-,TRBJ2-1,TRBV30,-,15,CAWSLGLLVGHEQFF,TGTGCCTGGAGCTTGGGACTCCTGGTCGGCCATGAGCAGTTCTTC
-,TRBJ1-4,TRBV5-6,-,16,CASSFQGDISNEKLFF,TGTGCCAGCAGCTTTCAGGGTGACATTTCTAATGAAAAACTGTTTTTT
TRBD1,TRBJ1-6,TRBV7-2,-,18,CASSLVGQEGAYNSPLHF,TGTGCCAGCAGCTTAGTGGGACAGGAGGGGGCCTATAATTCACCCCTCCACTTT
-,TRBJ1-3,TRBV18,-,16,CASSRNRVGGGNTIYF,TGTGCCAGCTCCCGAAATCGGGTCGGAGGTGGAAACACCATATATTTT
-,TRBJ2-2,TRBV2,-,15,CASREGIALTGELFF,TGTGCCAGCCGAGAAGGTATAGCCCTCACCGGGGAGCTGTTTTTT
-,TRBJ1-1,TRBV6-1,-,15,CASSERGGWNTEAFF,TGTGCCAGCAGTGAAAGAGGTGGGTGGAACACTGAAGCTTTCTTT
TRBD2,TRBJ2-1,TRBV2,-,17,CASTRGTSGSSYNEQFF,TGTGCCAGCACCCGGGGGACTAGCGGGAGCTCCTACAATGAGCAGTTCTTC
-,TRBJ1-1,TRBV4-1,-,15,CASARGEARNTEAFF,TGCGCCAGCGCCCGGGGGGAGGCAAGGAACACTGAAGCTTTCTTT
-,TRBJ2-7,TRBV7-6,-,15,CASSLGQGLSYEQYF,TGTGCCAGCAGCTTAGGACAGGGACTCTCCTACGAGCAGTACTTC
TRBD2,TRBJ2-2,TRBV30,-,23,CAWSGLGRPTLAGGAVSGGELFF,TGTGCCTGGAGTGGTTTGGGCAGGCCAACTTTAGCGGGGGGTGCCGTGAGTGGCGGGGAGCTGTTTTTT
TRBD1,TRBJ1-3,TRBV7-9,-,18,CASSPQGQVPLRGNTIYF,TGTGCCAGCAGCCCTCAAGGACAGGTCCCATTAAGGGGAAACACCATATATTTT
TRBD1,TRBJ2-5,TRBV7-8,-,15,CASSGPGQGYETQYF,TGTGCCAGCAGCGGACCGGGACAGGGTTACGAGACCCAGTACTTC
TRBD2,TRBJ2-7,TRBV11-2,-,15,CASSLTGTSVYEQYF,TGTGCCAGCAGCTTAACCGGGACTAGCGTCTACGAGCAGTACTTC
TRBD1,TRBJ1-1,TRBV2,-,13,CAIQETGDAEAFF,TGTGCCATCCAAGAAACAGGGGACGCTGAAGCTTTCTTT
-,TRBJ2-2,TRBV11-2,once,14,CASSLDRLAGELFF,TGTGCCAGCAGCTTAGACAGGTTGGCCGGGGAGCTGTTTTTT
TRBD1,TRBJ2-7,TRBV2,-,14,CASTRDRNSYEQYF,TGTGCCAGCACCCGGGACAGGAACTCCTACGAGCAGTACTTC
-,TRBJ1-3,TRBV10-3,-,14,CAISEATAGNTIYF,TGTGCCATCAGTGAAGCTACCGCTGGAAACACCATATATTTT
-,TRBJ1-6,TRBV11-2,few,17,CASSGLRDTFRYSPLHF,TGTGCCAGCAGCGGGCTCCGGGACACTTTCCGATATTCACCCCTCCACTTT
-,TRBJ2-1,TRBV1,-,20,CTSSPVTGTSGGDSYNEQFF,TGCACCAGCAGCCCCGTCACCGGGACTAGCGGGGGGGACTCCTACAATGAGCAGTTCTTC
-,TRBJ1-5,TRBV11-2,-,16,CASSLGTVPPGEPQHF,TGTGCCAGCAGCTTAGGGACAGTCCCTCCCGGGGAGCCCCAGCATTTT
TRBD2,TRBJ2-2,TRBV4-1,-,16,CASSQGVRGDTGELFF,TGCGCCAGCAGCCAAGGGGTCCGGGGGGACACCGGGGAGCTGTTTTTT
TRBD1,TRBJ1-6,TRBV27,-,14,CASSETGYNSPLHF,TGTGCCAGCAGCGAGACAGGGTATAATTCACCCCTCCACTTT
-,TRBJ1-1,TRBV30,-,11,CAVDRNTEAFF,TGTGCCGTTGACAGAAACACTGAAGCTTTCTTT
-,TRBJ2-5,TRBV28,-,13,CASRSWTGETQYF,TGTGCCAGCAGGTCATGGACGGGGGAGACCCAGTACTTC